The clone carrying this T cell receptor beta chain has a handful of counts. The CDR3 spans 13 residues. Germline-derived CDR1 and CDR2 are SGHTA and FQGTGA. Trimming pared 4 bases from V and 5 bases from J, leaving 11 bases between. The entry originates in a study of blood T cell repertoires in COVID-19. Study details: Samples came from the United States, Italy and Spain, spanning acute and convalescent COVID-19.

Authors' analysis steps: Estimates of nucleated cell counts were drawn from the amplification of reference gene primers. The repertoire was sequenced with immunoSEQ multiplex PCR; TCRdb's copy has only in-frame clones and lacks some. V and J calls and clone size are given by that table; D and trimming were obtained from the DNA. The sample has about 98,000 clones, about 89% seen once. The sample taken for sequencing was peripheral blood. The clonotype comes from a man aged 50 to 60 with acute or convalescent COVID-19. V usage is TRBV7-3 and J usage is TRBJ1-1, with D maybe TRBD1 (5 bases). The CDR3 bases are TGTGCCAGCAGCTCAAAAGCAGGGACTGAAGCTTTCTTT. It is translated as CASSSKAGTEAFF.